The entry that follows covers one T cell receptor (beta chain) sequence. Its target is unknown. After constant-region reverse-primer amplification, full-length variable regions underwent semi-nested PCR with Nested Universal Primer A. Each CDR3 protein gets one entry after TCRdb re-called the 5' RACE reads with MiXCR. The table shows approximately 41,000 distinct CDR3 sequences, with less than 35% occurring only once. The CDR3 length is 16 residues. V lost 8 bases, J lost 5 bases, and 16 bases stayed unmatched. Points from the study as a whole: The TCR gene usage of tumor memory CD4+ T cells clustered together with blood and lymph node memory CD4+ cells and with lymph node naive CD4+ cells.

Material: memory CD4+ T cells sorted from a lymph node. The subset: memory CD4+ T cells, CD4+CD45RO+CD25-. This clonotype was sampled from a female donor with breast cancer. The V gene is TRBV12-3 or TRBV12-4, the J gene TRBJ2-7; TRBD1 matches at 9 bases. DNA for the CDR3: TGTGCCAGCGGCCCCCCCAGGAATACAGGGGGCCACGAGCAGTACTTC. As protein: CASGPPRNTGGHEQYF.